A single sample is the source of the 21 T cell receptor beta chains below, sequenced in a study of cytomegalovirus exposure and HLA in healthy donors. PCR amplification relied on 60 Vbeta primers (plus 13 Jbeta primers). Only in-frame clones appear in the TCRdb table, and some are missing; sequencing was by immunoSEQ multiplex PCR. Of about 130,000 clones listed, roughly 85% were seen once; the top ten hold about 7%. The specimen was PBMCs. The receptors derive from a man in his forties in good health and CMV-seropositive.

In this sample, this clone turned up a few times. The chain has TRBV2 and TRBJ2-4, with no clear D. The CDR3 has 13 residues. Trimming cost V 6 bases and J 0 bases, with 6 bases left between them. Germline V lookup: CDR1 SNHLY, CDR2 FYNNEI. The chain's CDR3 is CASRSLAKNIQYF. CDR3 sequence (DNA): TGTGCCAGCAGGTCCTTAGCCAAAAACATTCAGTACTTC.

The J gene is TRBJ2-3, the V gene TRBV28, with 7 bases that match TRBD2. Germline-derived CDR1 and CDR2 are MDHEN and SYDVKM. The CDR3 has 14 residues. Germline trimming cut 2 bases from V and 5 bases from J; bases unmatched to any gene: 4. The chain's CDR3 is CASSLAGEVDTQYF. CDR3 bases: TGTGCCAGCAGTTTAGCGGGAGAGGTAGATACGCAGTATTTT.

The chain recombines TRBV5-1 with TRBJ1-2; 8 positions match TRBD1. Germline CDR1 is SGHRS and CDR2 is YFSETQ. The CDR3 loop spans 15 amino acids. Trimming removed 3 bases from V and 4 bases from J; junction bases left unmatched: 8. DNA for the CDR3: TGCGCCAGCAGCTCGGGGGTGGACAGGGTCTATGGCTACACCTTC. It is translated as CASSSGVDRVYGYTF.

This clone has a single count. For the CDR3, the DNA is TGTGCCAGCAGCTTAGCCCCGGTAGCATCCGCCTACAATGAGCAGTTCTTC. Translated, it gives CASSLAPVASAYNEQFF. The chain couples TRBV11-2 to TRBJ2-1; D uncertain. This CDR3 comprises 17 residues. Per the germline V gene, CDR1 is SGHAT and CDR2 is FQNNGV. V was clipped by 1 base and J by 2 bases, with 15 bases between them.

This clone showed up just once. The chain recombines TRBV18 with TRBJ1-4, with D tentatively TRBD1 (6 bases). The CDR3 has 15 residues. Trimming left V 2 bases short and J 7 bases short, with 14 bases between. Germline assignment: CDR1 KGHSH and CDR2 LQKENI. The CDR3, as DNA: TGTGCCAGCTCACCAGCCTCTGTCAGGGGTGAAAAACTGTTTTTT. Amino acid sequence: CASSPASVRGEKLFF.

This rearrangement joins TRBV13 to TRBJ2-1, with D unresolved. Germline V gene data show CDR1 as PRHDT and CDR2 as FYEKMQ (reference sequence). Trimming stripped 0 bases from V and 2 bases from J, with 11 bases between. This CDR3 comprises 16 residues. The chain's CDR3 is CASSLGLGLPYNEQFF. The CDR3 coding sequence is TGTGCCAGCAGCTTAGGCCTGGGCCTTCCCTACAATGAGCAGTTCTTC.

In its sample, this clone was seen a few times. V and J are TRBV18 and TRBJ1-5; D is uncertain. Trimming shortened V by 2 bases and J by 1 base, and 18 bases separated the two germline ends. This CDR3 contains 18 residues. The V gene's germline CDR1 is KGHSH and CDR2 LQKENI. The CDR3, as DNA: TGTGCCAGCTCACCAAGGCCTCGGGAAATAAGGAGCAATCAGCCCCAGCATTTT. Protein: CASSPRPREIRSNQPQHF.

This chain connects TRBV19 to TRBJ1-2, with D possibly TRBD1 on 6 matching bases. CDR3 length: 14 amino acids. Germline CDR1 reads LNHDA; CDR2 reads SQIVND (reference sequence). V shed 7 bases and J shed 2 bases, with 14 bases lying between them. The DNA for the CDR3 is TGTGCCAGTACGTCCCACAGGGAAAACTATGGCTACACCTTC. Residues: CASTSHRENYGYTF.

The rearrangement links TRBV4-1 to TRBJ1-5, with 7 bases that match TRBD1. Germline CDR1 is MGHRA and CDR2 is YSYEKL. The CDR3 totals 16 residues. Germline trimming cut 2 bases from V and 0 bases from J; bases unmatched to any gene: 4. The CDR3 DNA is TGCGCCAGCAGCCAAACCGACAGGGCTAGCAATCAGCCCCAGCATTTT. This gives the protein CASSQTDRASNQPQHF.

This clone was seen only a few times. The CDR3 spells CASSQDAGAYGYTF. CDR3 in DNA: TGTGCCAGCAGCCAAGATGCGGGTGCCTATGGCTACACCTTC. The chain has TRBV4-2 and TRBJ1-2; D gene uncertain. Per the germline V gene, CDR1 is LGHNA and CDR2 is YNFKEQ. The CDR3 runs to 14 residues. V was pared by 0 bases and J by 4 bases, with 9 bases between.

This chain uses TRBV7-9 with TRBJ2-5; 12 bases fit TRBD2. The CDR3 is made up of 14 amino acids. The germline V gene encodes CDR1 SEHNR and CDR2 FQNEAQ (reference sequence). Trimming cost V 4 bases and J 10 bases; bases outside gene matches: 7. CDR3 sequence reads: CASSSEGLAGIQYF. In DNA form, the CDR3 reads TGTGCCAGCAGCTCAGAGGGACTAGCGGGCATCCAGTACTTC.

This clone was recorded only once. V gene TRBV7-6 combines with J gene TRBJ2-2, with D possibly TRBD2 on 5 matching bases. The V end was cut by 3 bases, the J end by 5 bases, with 7 bases between. In germline, CDR1 is SGHVS, CDR2 FNYEAQ. This CDR3 contains 13 residues. The CDR3: CASSFGETGELFF. The CDR3, as DNA: TGTGCCAGCAGCTTCGGGGAGACCGGGGAGCTGTTTTTT. The whole variable domain, filled in from reference TRBV7-6 and TRBJ2-2, reads GAGVSQSPRYKVTKRGQDVALRCDPISGHVSLYWYRQALGQGPEFLTYFNYEAQQDKSGLPNDRFSAERPEGSISTLTIQRTEQRDSAMYRCASSFGETGELFFGEGSRLTVL.

This clone was seen only a few times. V gene TRBV11-3 combines with J gene TRBJ1-6; D perhaps matches TRBD1 (5 bases). There are 13 residues in the CDR3. V was shortened by 4 bases and J by 10 bases, with 11 bases between the two germline ends. CDR1 is SGHNT, CDR2 YENEEA, per germline. The CDR3 sequence: CASSSGGDSPLHF. CDR3 in DNA: TGTGCCAGCAGCTCGGGGGGGGACTCACCCCTCCACTTT.

V is TRBV6-4 and J is TRBJ1-2, with 11 bases aligning to TRBD1. CDR1 is MRHNA, CDR2 SNTAGT, per germline. The trim removed 4 bases at V and 8 bases at J, leaving 9 bases unmatched. CDR3 length: 15 residues. The CDR3 bases are TGTGCCAGCAGTGTTCAGGGACAGGGGGTTGGAGGCTACACCTTC. Protein: CASSVQGQGVGGYTF.

This clone was detected only once. The rearrangement links TRBV27 to TRBJ1-2; no clear D gene. V gave up 5 bases and J gave up 4 bases, with 11 bases separating them. Germline V gene sequence: CDR1 MNHEY, CDR2 SMNVEV (reference sequence). This CDR3 is built from 13 residues. CDR3: CASSPQTGYGYTF. CDR3 coding DNA: TGTGCCAGCAGTCCACAGACCGGCTATGGCTACACCTTC.

The chain carries TRBV5-1 and TRBJ2-3; D not resolved. The germline V and J ends were trimmed by 0 bases and 0 bases, with 8 bases remaining between them. The CDR3 length is 15 residues. Per germline, CDR1 SGHRS and CDR2 YFSETQ. CDR3 sequence: CASSLDMSSTDTQYF. The CDR3 nucleotides are TGCGCCAGCAGCTTGGATATGTCTAGCACAGATACGCAGTATTTT.

This sequence joins TRBV19 and TRBJ1-2, with 8 nucleotides matching TRBD1. Germline CDR1 is LNHDA and CDR2 is SQIVND (reference sequence). Trimming cost V 5 bases and J 4 bases; bases outside gene matches: 12. The CDR3 runs to 16 residues. The CDR3 region is CASSASPSGGSYGYTF. The CDR3 DNA follows: TGTGCCAGTAGTGCTAGCCCCTCAGGGGGCTCCTATGGCTACACCTTC.

A word on this clone: A read error is likely here: a far larger clone is one base away. The V call is TRBV14, the J call TRBJ1-1, with no clear D. Germline CDR1 and CDR2: SGHDN and FVKESK. The ends were cut back, 5 bases at V and 3 bases at J, with 4 bases in the middle. This CDR3 spans 11 amino acids. Here the CDR3 reads CASSSYTEAFF. The CDR3 region has the DNA TGTGCCAGCAGCTCCTACACTGAAGCTTTCTTT.

The chain carries TRBV5-1 and TRBJ2-1; no definite D call. Trimming took 4 bases from V and 3 from J, leaving 5 bases between them. Germline values: CDR1 SGHRS, CDR2 YFSETQ. The CDR3 covers 12 residues. As DNA, the CDR3 is TGCGCCAGCAGCCCAAACTACAATGAGCAGTTCTTC. This sequence encodes CASSPNYNEQFF. The whole variable domain, filled in from reference TRBV5-1 and TRBJ2-1, reads KAGVTQTPRYLIKTRGQQVTLSCSPISGHRSVSWYQQTPGQGLQFLFEYFSETQRNKGNFPGRFSGRQFSNSRSEMNVSTLELGDSALYLCASSPNYNEQFFGPGTRLTVL.

The J gene is TRBJ2-6, the V gene TRBV9; tentative D call: TRBD1 (5 bases). V lost 3 bases and J lost 0, with 10 bases in between. CDR3 size: 16 residues. Per germline, CDR1 SGDLS and CDR2 YYNGEE. The CDR3 loop is CASSEYRSSGANVLTF. The CDR3 DNA follows: TGTGCCAGCAGCGAGTACAGGTCCTCTGGGGCCAACGTCCTGACTTTC.

V is TRBV2 and J is TRBJ1-1, with D hard to call. CDR3 length: 13 amino acids. V lost 4 bases and J lost 3, with 9 bases in between. Germline assignment: CDR1 SNHLY and CDR2 FYNNEI. The CDR3 protein is CASSGNEDTEAFF. As DNA, the CDR3 is TGTGCCAGCAGTGGAAATGAGGACACTGAAGCTTTCTTT.